This T cell receptor beta chain appears in the sequencing data of a study of cytomegalovirus exposure and HLA in healthy donors. Turning to the study itself: The Caucasian-associated ancestry cluster contained approximately 81% of the approximately 400 genotyped donors.

PCR employed 60 Vbeta and 13 Jbeta primers. The data were produced by immunoSEQ multiplex PCR, yet TCRdb's version contains in-frame clones alone and is incomplete. The table records more than 150,000 clones, more than 65% of them present only once. Germline CDR1 and CDR2: MNHEY and SVGAGI. V gave up 6 bases and J gave up 3 bases, with 17 bases separating them. CDR3 length equals 15 residues. Comment on this clone: Its antigen is unknown.

The study's findings and limits: Using a false discovery rate of 0.05, a later analysis showed that approximately 18,000 TCR beta sequences were associated with HLA alleles.

The J gene is TRBJ1-2, the V gene TRBV6-5; D not resolved. The TCR comes from a girl aged 2 to 10 in good health and CMV-seropositive. Sequences were obtained from PBMCs. The CDR3 is CASSRDGMEHYGYTF. CDR3 in DNA: TGTGCCAGCAGCCGCGACGGAATGGAGCACTATGGCTACACCTTC.